The 26 T cell receptor beta chains below come from one sample, sequenced in a study of vaccination effects on CD4 cells after COVID-19. The antigens for these receptors are not known. Sequencing in the ViraFEST assay came after antigen-specific CD4+ T cells had been expanded with viral peptide pools, which were used to stimulate PBMC. Culture lasted about ten days before CD4+ T cell isolation. Profiling relied on immunoSEQ multiplex PCR, and the TCRdb table lists in-frame clones only, not all of them. Altogether around 83,000 clones are present, around 74% being singletons, with the ten largest covering approximately 1.7%. Material: CD4+ T cells from PBMCs cultured with HCoV-229E spike peptides, obtained before COVID-19 vaccination. The receptors derive from a human donor who received a COVID-19 vaccine.

This chain connects TRBV7-3 to TRBJ2-6; possibly TRBD1 for D (6 bases). Deletions cut 5 bases from V and 4 bases from J, with 15 bases between. The CDR3 is 16 residues long. Germline V gives CDR1 SGHTA, CDR2 FQGTGA. The DNA for the CDR3 is TGTGCCAGCAGCCCACGAGGGGGAGCCGGGGCCAACGTCCTGACTTTC. Translation: CASSPRGGAGANVLTF. Full variable domain (missing parts from reference TRBV7-3 and TRBJ2-6): GAGVSQTPSNKVTEKGKYVELRCDPISGHTALYWYRQSLGQGPEFLIYFQGTGAADDSGLPNDRFFAVRPEGSVSTLKIQRTERGDSAVYLCASSPRGGAGANVLTFGAGSRLTVL.

This chain uses TRBV18 with TRBJ1-1; D unclear. The CDR3 is 13 residues long. The ends were cut back, 6 bases at V and 2 bases at J, with 10 bases in the middle. In germline, CDR1 is KGHSH, CDR2 LQKENI. The CDR3 loop reads CASSPLDNTEAFF. The CDR3 DNA reads TGTGCCAGCTCCCCGTTGGATAACACTGAAGCTTTCTTT.

Written as DNA, the CDR3 is TGTGCCTGGAGCGCGACTAGCGGGGGGCGCTCTGGCACAGATACGCAGTATTTT. Translating it yields CAWSATSGGRSGTDTQYF. This rearrangement joins TRBV30 to TRBJ2-3; 13 positions agree with TRBD2. The CDR3 runs to 18 residues. Germline V gene data show CDR1 as GTSNPN and CDR2 as SVGIG (reference sequence). The junction had 10 bases not matched to a gene; V was cut back by 3 bases and J by 1 base. The full variable domain, with the rest looked up from reference TRBV30 and TRBJ2-3, is SQTIHQWPATLVQPVGSPLSLECTVEGTSNPNLYWYRQAAGRGLQLLFYSVGIGQISSEVPQNLSASRPQDRQFILSSKKLLLSDSGFYLCAWSATSGGRSGTDTQYFGPGTRLTVL.

The chain links TRBV2 to TRBJ1-1, with D unclear. The CDR3 is 14 amino acids. Deletions cut 9 bases from V and 5 bases from J, with 19 bases between. The germline V gene encodes CDR1 SNHLY and CDR2 FYNNEI. The CDR3 sequence is CASRPLLKDTEAFF. CDR3 DNA: TGTGCCAGTAGACCGTTACTGAAGGATACTGAAGCTTTCTTT.

The CDR3 DNA sequence: TGTGCCAGCAGCTTAGGCGGAGGGGGGCCGGGGAACATTCAGTACTTC. Translation: CASSLGGGGPGNIQYF. The chain employs TRBV7-9 and TRBJ2-4; D tentatively reads TRBD1 or TRBD2 (6 bases each). Germline lookup yields CDR1 SEHNR and CDR2 FQNEAQ (reference sequence). V was clipped by 1 base and J by 7 bases, with 17 bases between them. The length of the CDR3 is 16 residues.

The chain is built from TRBV19 and TRBJ1-4; 7 bases map to TRBD1. This CDR3 has 15 residues. CDR1 LNHDA and CDR2 SQIVND come from the germline V gene (reference sequence). The junction had 11 bases not matched to a gene; V was cut back by 5 bases and J by 8 bases. This CDR3 reads CASSLWTGSYEKLFF. The CDR3 DNA reads as TGTGCCAGTAGTCTTTGGACAGGCAGTTACGAAAAACTGTTTTTT.

The chain has TRBV18 and TRBJ2-5, with D tentatively TRBD1 or TRBD2 (5 bases each). The CDR3 is 13 residues long. V gave up 5 bases and J gave up 4 bases, with 11 bases separating them. Germline lookup yields CDR1 KGHSH and CDR2 LQKENI. CDR3 protein: CASSEGMRETQYF. The CDR3 DNA sequence: TGTGCCAGCTCAGAGGGGATGAGAGAGACCCAGTACTTC.

The chain couples TRBV19 to TRBJ2-2; 7 nucleotides match TRBD1. V shed 6 bases and J 1 base; nucleotides not matched to a gene: 5. The germline CDR1 and CDR2 sequences are LNHDA and SQIVND (reference sequence). The CDR3 covers 15 residues. CDR3 sequence: CASRTGLQNTGELFF. CDR3 nucleotide sequence: TGTGCCAGTAGGACAGGGTTGCAGAACACCGGGGAGCTGTTTTTT. Based on the CDR3 plus reference TRBV19 and TRBJ2-2, the full variable domain is DGGITQSPKYLFRKEGQNVTLSCEQNLNHDAMYWYRQDPGQGLRLIYYSQIVNDFQKGDIAEGYSVSREKKESFPLTVTSAQKNPTAFYLCASRTGLQNTGELFFGEGSRLTVL.

This clone was seen more than once but under ten times. The chain uses TRBV6-5 and TRBJ2-2; no reliable D call. Germline CDR1 MNHEY, CDR2 SVGAGI. V shed 8 bases and J shed 4 bases, with 14 bases lying between them. CDR3 length equals 14 residues. CDR3 coding DNA: TGTGCCAGCCGAAAGTGGCGGACCACCGGGGAGCTGTTTTTT. It yields the protein CASRKWRTTGELFF.

There are a few counts of this clone. Here the CDR3 reads CASSLVGSSTGSGNTIYF. DNA of the CDR3: TGTGCCAGCAGCTTGGTCGGCAGCTCTACGGGTTCTGGAAACACCATATATTTT. The V and J genes are TRBV5-4 and TRBJ1-3; D uncertain. Trimming pared 0 bases from V and 1 base from J, leaving 17 bases between. Germline V gene data show CDR1 as SGHNT and CDR2 as YYREEE (reference sequence). The CDR3 covers 18 residues.

The chain links TRBV7-7 to TRBJ2-5; 8 bases match TRBD1. V shed 0 bases, J shed 3 bases, and the junction held 3 bases outside the gene matches. The CDR3 covers 15 residues. CDR1 and CDR2 from the germline V gene are SSHAT and FNYEAQ (reference sequence). CDR3 nucleotide sequence: TGTGCCAGCAGCTTAGCCAGGACAGGGAAAGAGACCCAGTACTTC. Protein sequence: CASSLARTGKETQYF.

V usage is TRBV5-1 and J usage is TRBJ2-3; either TRBD1 or TRBD2 may supply D (6 bases each). CDR1 is SGHRS, CDR2 YFSETQ, per germline. The V and J ends lost 6 bases and 4 bases respectively, with 12 bases between them. The CDR3 is made up of 13 amino acids. The CDR3 DNA reads TGCGCCAGCACCGAGGGGGGTTCAGATACGCAGTATTTT. Translating gives CASTEGGSDTQYF.

In DNA, the CDR3 is TGCAGTGCTAGTGGGCTAGCCTTCCGGGGTGAGCAGTTCTTC. As protein: CSASGLAFRGEQFF. J is TRBJ2-1 and V is TRBV20-1; weak D call: TRBD2 (5 bases). Germline lookup yields CDR1 DFQATT and CDR2 SNEGSKA (reference sequence). The V gene lost 3 bases and the J gene lost 9 bases, with 18 bases spanning the gap. CDR3 length: 14 residues.

The chain couples TRBV2 to TRBJ1-4; 7 bases line up with TRBD1. The CDR3 has 15 amino acids. Trimming cost V 4 bases and J 2 bases; bases outside gene matches: 4. CDR1 and CDR2 from the germline V gene are SNHLY and FYNNEI. The CDR3 region is CASSGLQGTNEKLFF. In DNA, the CDR3 is TGTGCCAGCAGTGGGTTACAGGGGACTAATGAAAAACTGTTTTTT.

This chain connects TRBV6-5 to TRBJ2-1, with D hard to call. V was shortened by 4 bases and J by 9 bases, with 7 bases between the two germline ends. CDR1 is MNHEY, CDR2 SVGAGI, per germline. The CDR3 runs to 11 residues. Here the CDR3 DNA reads TGTGCCAGCAGTTGGGCCTCTGAGCAGTTCTTC. This codes for CASSWASEQFF.

V and J are TRBV28 and TRBJ1-2, with a weak D call TRBD1 (5 bases). Trimming took off 4 bases at V and 0 bases at J, with 12 bases between the two ends. This CDR3 spans 15 amino acids. Looked up from germline, CDR1 is MDHEN and CDR2 is SYDVKM. DNA for the CDR3: TGTGCCAGCAGTTGGGCAGACAGAGCTAACTATGGCTACACCTTC. This sequence encodes CASSWADRANYGYTF.

The rearrangement uses TRBV30 and TRBJ2-5, with D possibly being TRBD2 (5 bases). From germline, CDR1 is GTSNPN and CDR2 SVGIG (reference sequence). This CDR3 region has 13 residues. V gave up 4 bases and J gave up 2 bases, with 11 bases separating them. The CDR3 nucleotides read TGTGCCTGGACTAGAGGACTTCAAGAGACCCAGTACTTC. This codes for CAWTRGLQETQYF. The full variable domain, with the rest looked up from reference TRBV30 and TRBJ2-5, is SQTIHQWPATLVQPVGSPLSLECTVEGTSNPNLYWYRQAAGRGLQLLFYSVGIGQISSEVPQNLSASRPQDRQFILSSKKLLLSDSGFYLCAWTRGLQETQYFGPGTRLLVL.

This rearrangement joins TRBV2 to TRBJ1-2; D gene ambiguous. The V gene's germline CDR1 is SNHLY and CDR2 FYNNEI. The CDR3 extends over 14 amino acids. V was shortened by 6 bases and J by 4 bases, with 15 bases between the two germline ends. The CDR3 here is CASSLVDRSYGYTF. The CDR3 DNA follows: TGTGCCAGCAGCCTTGTAGACCGCAGCTATGGCTACACCTTC. The full variable domain, completed using reference TRBV2 and TRBJ1-2, is EPEVTQTPSHQVTQMGQEVILRCVPISNHLYFYWYRQILGQKVEFLVSFYNNEISEKSEIFDDQFSVERPDGSNFTLKIRSTKLEDSAMYFCASSLVDRSYGYTFGSGTRLTVV.

This chain connects TRBV18 to TRBJ2-3; TRBD2 matches 12 bases. The junction had 1 base not matched to a gene; V was cut back by 0 bases and J by 3 bases. CDR3 length equals 16 residues. Germline assignment: CDR1 KGHSH and CDR2 LQKENI. The CDR3 coding sequence is TGTGCCAGCTCACCACCCGGGACTAGCGGGACAGATACGCAGTATTTT. As protein: CASSPPGTSGTDTQYF.

The J gene is TRBJ1-5, the V gene TRBV3-1 (or the pseudogene TRBV3-2); no firm D call. Germline assignment: CDR1 LGHDT and CDR2 YNNKEL (reference sequence). The germline V and J ends were trimmed by 0 bases and 7 bases, with 7 bases remaining between them. CDR3 size: 13 residues. This chain's CDR3 is CASSQEFRQPQHF. The CDR3 bases are TGTGCCAGCAGCCAAGAGTTTCGACAGCCCCAGCATTTT.

V gene TRBV29-1 combines with J gene TRBJ2-3; 7 nucleotides line up with TRBD1. CDR1 is SQVTM, CDR2 ANQGSEA, per germline. J lost 2 bases, V lost 5 bases, and 7 bases had no gene match. The length of the CDR3 is 14 residues. The CDR3 sequence: CSVRPGGVTDTQYF. The DNA of the CDR3 is TGCAGCGTTCGACCAGGGGGAGTCACAGATACGCAGTATTTT.

The V call is TRBV5-1, the J call TRBJ2-5; no definite D call. CDR3 length: 15 amino acids. Germline V gene data show CDR1 as SGHRS and CDR2 as YFSETQ. Trimming cost V 0 bases and J 6 bases, with 15 bases left between them. The CDR3, as DNA: TGCGCCAGCAGCTTGGTCGGACCCAATATTCAGACCCAGTACTTC. This codes for CASSLVGPNIQTQYF.

The genes are TRBV2 and TRBJ1-3, with no clear D. The V and J ends lost 10 bases and 0 bases respectively, with 10 bases between them. Germline V lookup: CDR1 SNHLY, CDR2 FYNNEI. CDR3 length: 13 amino acids. The CDR3 region has the DNA TGTGCCAACAAGCAAAGCTCTGGAAACACCATATATTTT. Amino acid sequence: CANKQSSGNTIYF. Based on the CDR3 plus reference TRBV2 and TRBJ1-3, the full variable domain is EPEVTQTPSHQVTQMGQEVILRCVPISNHLYFYWYRQILGQKVEFLVSFYNNEISEKSEIFDDQFSVERPDGSNFTLKIRSTKLEDSAMYFCANKQSSGNTIYFGEGSWLTVV.

The gene calls are TRBV6-5 and TRBJ1-3, with D possibly matching TRBD1 (5 bases). V lost 8 bases and J 4 bases, leaving 15 bases between the germline ends. Per germline, CDR1 MNHEY and CDR2 SVGAGI. The CDR3 totals 14 residues. The CDR3 sequence: CASLQAGRGNTIYF. The CDR3 nucleotides are TGTGCCAGCCTCCAGGCAGGGCGAGGAAACACCATATATTTT.

A single count supports this clone. The chain employs TRBV20-1 and TRBJ1-1; D is unclear. V lost 1 base, J lost 11 bases, and 11 bases lay in between. Germline V gives CDR1 DFQATT, CDR2 SNEGSKA (reference sequence). The CDR3 runs to 11 residues. This CDR3 is CSARVSPDAFF. The CDR3 coding sequence is TGCAGTGCTAGAGTGTCGCCCGACGCTTTCTTT.

V usage is TRBV12-3 or TRBV12-4 and J usage is TRBJ1-2, with D uncertain. The CDR3 is 13 amino acids. Between the trimmed V and J ends, which lost 8 bases and 4 bases, there was a span of 14 bases. CDR3 region: CASSSGQIYGYTF. Written as DNA, the CDR3 is TGTGCCAGCTCCTCCGGGCAGATCTATGGCTACACCTTC.